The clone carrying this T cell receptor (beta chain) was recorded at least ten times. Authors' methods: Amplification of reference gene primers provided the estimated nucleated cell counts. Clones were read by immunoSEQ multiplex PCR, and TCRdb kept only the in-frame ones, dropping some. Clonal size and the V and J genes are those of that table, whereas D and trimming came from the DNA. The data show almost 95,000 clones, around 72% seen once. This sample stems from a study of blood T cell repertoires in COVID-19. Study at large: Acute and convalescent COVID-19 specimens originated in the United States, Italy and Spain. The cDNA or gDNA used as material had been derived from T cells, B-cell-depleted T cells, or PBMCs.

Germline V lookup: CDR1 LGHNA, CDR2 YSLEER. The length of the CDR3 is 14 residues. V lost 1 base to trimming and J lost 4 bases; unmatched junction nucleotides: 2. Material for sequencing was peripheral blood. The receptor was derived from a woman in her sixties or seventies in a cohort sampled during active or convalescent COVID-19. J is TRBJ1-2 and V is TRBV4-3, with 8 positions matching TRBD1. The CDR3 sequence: CASSQAGQGYGYTF. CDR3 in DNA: TGCGCCAGCAGCCAAGCTGGACAGGGCTATGGCTACACCTTC.